Shown below are 9 T cell receptor beta chains from a single sample sequenced in a study of regulatory T cells in long-lasting Graves disease. Time point defined: newly diagnosed GD, antithyroid drugs for less than 3 months. The authors made the TCR library using RNA they extracted from PBMCs. Arm-PCR of CDR3 regions with iRepertoire HTBI primers generated TCR beta libraries. TCRdb re-analysed the multiplex PCR reads in MiXCR, keeping a single row per CDR3 protein. The table has hundreds of thousands of distinct CDR3 sequences, roughly 17% seen once. Separately, the same data were catalogued under a study of T cells in Graves' hyperthyroidism and ophthalmopathy.

The material was peripheral blood mononuclear cells (PBMCs), obtained at new diagnosis, from a patient treated with antithyroid drugs. Receptors originate from a woman in her thirties with Graves disease.

The genes are TRBV28 and TRBJ2-5; D possibly matches TRBD1 or TRBD2 (5 bases each). The germline gives CDR1 MDHEN, CDR2 SYDVKM. V lost 5 bases and J 3 bases, leaving 22 bases between the germline ends. CDR3 length equals 17 residues. The CDR3: CASSPGARRLGEETQYF. In DNA, the CDR3 is TGTGCCAGCAGTCCCGGGGCCCGCCGTTTAGGTGAAGAGACCCAGTACTTC.

The chain employs TRBV7-2 and TRBJ2-7; 9 bases are a match to TRBD2. CDR1 SGHTA and CDR2 FQGNSA come from the germline V gene. CDR3 size: 19 residues. J lost 5 bases, V lost 1 base, and 18 bases had no gene match. CDR3: CASSLDRPWRREGSHEQYF. CDR3 in DNA: TGTGCCAGCAGCTTAGATCGGCCGTGGCGGCGGGAGGGTTCCCACGAGCAGTACTTC.

This clonotype has a count of ten or more. The chain joins TRBV18 to TRBJ1-2, with a weak D call TRBD1 (6 bases). Germline CDR1 reads KGHSH; CDR2 reads LQKENI. V lost 6 bases to trimming and J lost 0 bases, with 14 bases between them. The CDR3 covers 15 residues. The CDR3 loop is CASSRTDASNYGYTF. The CDR3 DNA reads TGTGCCAGCTCGCGGACAGATGCTTCTAACTATGGCTACACCTTC.

This clonotype was recorded at least ten times. J is TRBJ2-5 and V is TRBV12-3 or TRBV12-4; D ambiguous. Trimming removed 5 bases from V and 2 bases from J, with 12 bases in between. This CDR3 contains 14 residues. The CDR3 sequence: CASSTPWAQETQYF. CDR3 DNA: TGTGCCAGCAGTACTCCCTGGGCACAAGAGACCCAGTACTTC.

This clonotype was seen once. The chain joins TRBV6-1 to TRBJ2-5; tentatively, D is TRBD1 or TRBD2 (5 bases each). Looked up from germline, CDR1 is MNHNS and CDR2 is SASEGT. Trimming removed 4 bases from V and 1 base from J, with 16 bases in between. The CDR3 extends over 16 amino acids. CDR3 DNA: TGTGCCAGCAGTGCAGGCTATTTCGGGACCCAAGAGACCCAGTACTTC. Translating gives CASSAGYFGTQETQYF.

In regard to this clonotype: It may be a read error: a sequence one base away is much more abundant. V usage is TRBV28 and J usage is TRBJ2-5, with a weak D call TRBD2 (5 bases). This CDR3 contains 13 residues. Germline V gene sequence: CDR1 MDHEN, CDR2 SYDVKM. V was trimmed by 2 bases and J by 10 bases, leaving 14 bases between them. CDR3 loop: CASSLGERQNQYF. The CDR3 nucleotides read TGTGCCAGCAGTTTAGGGGAGAGGCAGAACCAGTACTTC. Using reference TRBV28 and TRBJ2-5 for the parts outside the CDR3, the full variable domain is DVKVTQSSRYLVKRTGEKVFLECVQDMDHENMFWYRQDPGLGLRLIYFSYDVKMKEKGDIPEGYSVSREKKERFSLILESASTNQTSMYLCASSLGERQNQYFGPGTRLLVL.

This clonotype is a singleton in its sample. Possible read error: a much larger clone is one base away. DNA of the CDR3: TGTGCCAGCAGCCCCGGATCAACTAGAGGTCAGCCCCAGCATTTT. Protein product: CASSPGSTRGQPQHF. The J gene is TRBJ1-5, the V gene TRBV6-2 or TRBV6-3; D is unclear. CDR3 length: 15 residues. V was trimmed by 6 bases and J by 6 bases, leaving 18 bases between them. Germline CDR1 reads MNHEY; CDR2 reads SVGEGT.

This rearrangement joins TRBV14 to TRBJ2-1; no firm D call. The CDR3 loop spans 16 amino acids. Germline assignment: CDR1 SGHDN and CDR2 FVKESK. V was trimmed by 4 bases and J by 0 bases, leaving 13 bases between them. The CDR3 is CASSRRPDTSYNEQFF. The CDR3 DNA reads as TGTGCCAGCAGCCGCCGTCCTGATACCTCCTACAATGAGCAGTTCTTC.

The chain couples TRBV5-4 to TRBJ2-3; 7 positions agree with TRBD1. CDR1 is SGHNT and CDR2 is YYREEE in the germline V gene (reference sequence). The CDR3 is made up of 13 amino acids. Losses at the gene ends were 4 bases for V and 6 bases for J; bases not matched to a gene: 5. This chain's CDR3 is CASSGTGDDTQYF. In DNA, the CDR3 is TGTGCCAGCAGCGGAACAGGGGACGATACGCAGTATTTT.